This TCR beta chain was found in a study of CD8+ T cells in alopecia areata. Regarding the study as a whole: Lesional tissue from the scalp (especially in alopecia totalis/universalis) showed higher clonality than normal scalp.

Following extraction, RNA underwent reverse transcription to cDNA, which served as the sequencing template. Profiled with immunoSEQ multiplex PCR; TCRdb holds only in-frame clones, not every one. Of tens of thousands of clones detected, 45% to 60% appear once; the ten largest clones hold less than 50%. Notes on this clone: Its antigen remains unidentified.

CDR1 and CDR2 (germline): MDHEN, SYDVKM. With 5 bases removed from V and 5 bases from J, the gap between germline ends came to 7 bases. The CDR3 is 11 amino acids. Lesional scalp punch biopsies and peripheral blood came from alopecia areata patients. PBMCs served as the source from which CD4+ and CD8+ T cells were sorted. This TCR derives from a human donor with alopecia areata. This chain connects TRBV28 to TRBJ2-7; D is uncertain. Sequencing used NKG2D-high CD8+ T cells sorted from blood. The CDR3 DNA follows: TGTGCCAGCAGTCCCGAGGACGAGCAGTACTTC. Encoded protein: CASSPEDEQYF.